These 2 T cell receptor beta chains originate from one sample sequenced in a study of T cell clonality in common variable immunodeficiency. The protocol was immunoSEQ multiplex PCR, while the TCRdb copy is restricted to in-frame clones and leaves out a portion. This sample carries around 50,000 clones, none of them present only once. Sample: peripheral blood mononuclear cells. Receptor source: a person between 18 and 70 years old in good health.

This clone was counted at least ten times. The DNA ends 3 residues before the CDR3 does, and the rest of the CDR3 is filled in from the germline J gene. This sequence joins TRBV4-1 and TRBJ1-4; D is possibly TRBD1 (5 bases). The CDR3 sequence is 15 residues long. With 4 bases removed from V and 4 bases from J, the gap between germline ends came to 13 bases. Germline lookup yields CDR1 MGHRA and CDR2 YSYEKL. The part of the CDR3 DNA that was read is TGCGCCAGCAGCCTTGCATTCGGGGGTAATGAAAAA. Amino acid sequence: CASSLAFGGNEK. The full-length CDR3 reads as CASSLAFGGNEKLFF.

This clone was seen many times. The read stops 3 residues short of the end of the CDR3; the missing end is completed from the germline J gene. The V gene is TRBV20-1, the J gene TRBJ2-1; 14 positions match TRBD2. The CDR3 totals 15 residues. The J segment lost 9 bases and the V segment lost 5 bases, leaving 9 bases of the junction unmatched. Per germline, CDR1 DFQATT and CDR2 SNEGSKA (reference sequence). This CDR3 is CSAVRLAGGRGEQFF. The sequenced part of the CDR3 DNA is TGCAGTGCTGTCAGACTAGCGGGGGGGCGGGGTGAG.